This TCR beta chain was obtained from a study of blood T cell repertoires in COVID-19 (dated by TCRdb to the early 2020s). Some background on the complete study: Samples from collaborators originated in the United States, Italy and Spain and spanned both the acute and convalescent phases of COVID-19. The sample metadata nearly always contained a de-identified subject ID, COVID-19 status, age in years and sex. A freely available public database, intended as a resource for researchers studying the immune response to SARS-CoV-2, is where the repertoires were released. The samples were drawn from two sources: the first 160 participants of the ongoing ImmuneRACE study, and 950 to 1,500 subjects contributed by 6 global collaborators. Where available, HLA class I and class II types were taken from metadata supplied by the sample provider and were not determined by assay-based typing. The dataset comprised deeply sampled blood TCRbeta repertoires from subjects exposed to, actively infected with, or recovered from COVID-19. The material from the prospective study consisted of cDNA or gDNA derived from T cells, B-cell-depleted T cells, or PBMCs. The paper as a whole reports these results and caveats: The quantity of clinical and demographic metadata differed by source and by participant and was supplied without curation.

In regard to this clone: Its antigen is still unknown. Nothing much larger sits one base from this clone, and base qualities are not available.

Participants in the prospective study were aged about 18 to 89 years, lived in approximately 26 United States geographic areas, and enrolled through a virtual design. To assign participants to cohorts, the prospective study relied on clinical history that participants themselves reported in a screening survey and a study questionnaire. ImmuneRACE Cohort 3 recovered participants were defined by two consecutive negative NP/OP PCR tests, healthcare professional clearance, or symptom resolution. In the prospective study, mobile phlebotomists collected whole blood, serum and a nasopharyngeal or oropharyngeal swab from each participant. Additional blood draws and questionnaires over a 2-month period could optionally be provided by prospective study participants. Prospective study blood samples were shipped either frozen or at room temperature before DNA extraction. TCRbeta CDR3 regions were amplified from genomic DNA using the immunoSEQ Assay, a bias-controlled multiplex PCR. Per the source publication's procedure: The number of nucleated cells in each sample was estimated from the amplification of reference gene primers within the assay. Sequence reads were collapsed and filtered to measure the absolute abundance of every unique TCRbeta CDR3 rearrangement. For each sample, productive Simpson clonality was calculated as the square root of Simpson's diversity index across productive rearrangements. TCRdb limited this immuneACCESS table to in-frame rearrangements with V and J called. A share of clones is missing; checked studies link under half to unresolved V genes, and the rest is unexplained. D and trimming were read from the DNA, whereas the V and J calls and clone size are those reported in that table. A total of around 290,000 clones appear in this sample, 86% of them only once. The top ten constitute under 3% of the sample.

CDR1 SEHNR and CDR2 FQNEAQ are derived from the germline V gene (reference sequence). Compared with germline, V lacks 4 bases and J lacks 2 bases; bases without a gene match: 8. The CDR3 measures 16 amino acids from cysteine to phenylalanine. The read is trimmed to its CDR3 DNA, 48 bases read in frame from base 1. The sequence was obtained from a woman in her late teens or twenties who had recovered from COVID-19. What was sequenced was PBMCs or T cells enriched from blood (not recorded which). Recombination joined TRBV7-9 with TRBJ2-3, with 8 bases in between that match TRBD2. The CDR3 is CASSSPELAATDTQYF. The nucleotide sequence is TGTGCCAGCAGCTCGCCTGAACTAGCGGCCACAGATACGCAGTATTTT.